Sequencing of this T cell receptor (beta chain) was carried out in a study of graft-versus-host responses after intestinal transplantation (dated by TCRdb to 2020 to 2023). Notes on the research overall: The transplants that recipients got were multivisceral, liver-intestinal, or isolated intestinal. All recipients received anti-thymocyte globulin induction followed by maintenance tacrolimus and steroids for approximately 3 years. Rather than being sequenced by the commercial service, samples from a few later patients were sequenced in-house on an Illumina MiSeq and processed with MiXCR. Alloreactive clones were identified by sequencing pre-transplant mixed lymphocyte reaction products and comparing these products with unstimulated pre-transplant donor and recipient T cells. Bulk TCR-beta CDR3 sequencing was used to track graft-versus-host and host-versus-graft alloreactive T cell clones in the graft, circulation and bone marrow after intestinal transplantation. Donor T cell macrochimerism was defined as a peak of at least 4% donor T cells among recipient peripheral blood mononuclear cells. The cohort enrolled roughly 25 intestinal transplant recipients including one retransplant, and a few patients lacking pretransplant specimens were excluded.

The meaning of the sample's time point label: cells obtained before transplantation from donor or recipient. CD3+CD4+ and CD3+CD8+ populations were FACS-sorted from unstimulated pre-transplant donor and recipient cells taken from spleen or lymph nodes. Study-wide conclusions, independent of this receptor: In the allografts of patients with donor T cell macrochimerism, GvH to HvG T cell clonal ratios were high. GvH clones turned up in recipient bone marrow, with some appearing earlier in ileal mucosa or blood, a pattern consistent with an intestinal mucosal origin. Early after transplant, declines in HvG clones were associated with peak levels of circulating GvH clones. Conclusions were limited by the relatively low number and heterogeneity of intestinal transplant patients.

The receptor library was made with the immunoSEQ multiplex PCR assay. For most patients, genomic DNA was isolated with the Qiagen DNeasy Blood and Tissue Kit and shipped frozen to Adaptive Biotechnologies for TCR sequencing. For most patients, high-throughput TCR-beta CDR3 sequencing of genomic DNA was performed by Adaptive Biotechnologies. From the authors' description of their analysis: TCR sequencing data were retrieved from Adaptive's ImmunoSEQ software for 18 patients, whereas three other patients were processed with MiXCR and VDJtools. To correct CD4 versus CD8 sorting errors, any sequence found in both subsets at a frequency ratio below 5:1 was removed. CDR3 nucleotide sequences shared between donor and recipient were removed because the origin of such sequences could not be assigned. To be classed as alloreactive, a clone needed at least 2-fold expansion over unstimulated cells and a minimum CFSE-low frequency of 0.002% (template counts) or 0.001% (read counts). Mappable clones were those detected in sequenced pre-transplant spleen, lymph node, or MLR CFSE-low populations of the donor or recipient. The cumulative frequency of alloreactive clones was calculated as a percentage of all sequences, weighted by copy number. What TCRdb holds here is the immuneACCESS table cut down to in-frame rearrangements. Part of the clones is not present; checked against another copy, under half of the missing clones reflect an unresolved V gene, and the others are unexplained. Clone size and V and J calls were adopted from that table, with D and trimming inferred from the DNA. This sample is represented by some 140,000 clones; about 93% of them were singletons. The ten largest clones represent about 0.19% of the sample.

On this clone itself: It lacks a known antigen. No much larger clone exists at a distance of one base, and base qualities are not known.

V drops 3 bases and J drops 4 bases, leaving 15 bases in between. From a lookup of the germline V gene, CDR1 and CDR2 are SGHRS and YFSETQ. Taken from cysteine to phenylalanine, the CDR3 has 15 residues. Only the CDR3 portion is preserved as DNA: 45 bases, with reading frame beginning at the first base. This specimen consisted of unstimulated CD4+ T cells sorted from spleen or lymph node cells, obtained before intestinal transplant. The receptor chain draws on TRBV5-1 and TRBJ2-3, with a weak D call of TRBD2 (5 bases match). The clonotype comes from a human donor who received an intestinal transplant. The CDR3 protein is CASSSGGHGADTQYF. The sequenced DNA: TGCGCCAGCAGCTCCGGAGGTCACGGGGCAGATACGCAGTATTTT.